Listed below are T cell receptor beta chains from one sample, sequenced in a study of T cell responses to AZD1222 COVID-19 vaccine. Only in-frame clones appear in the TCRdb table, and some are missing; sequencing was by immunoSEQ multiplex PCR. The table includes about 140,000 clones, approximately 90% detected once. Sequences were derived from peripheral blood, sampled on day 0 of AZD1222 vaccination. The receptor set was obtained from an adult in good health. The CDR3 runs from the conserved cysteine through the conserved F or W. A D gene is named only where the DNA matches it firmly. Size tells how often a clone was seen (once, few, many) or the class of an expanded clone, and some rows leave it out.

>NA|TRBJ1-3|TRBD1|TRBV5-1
TGCGCCAGCAGCCGGACAGGGGGTGGAAACACCATATATTTT
CASSRTGGGNTIYF
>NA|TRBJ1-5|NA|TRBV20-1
TGCAGTGCTAGTTGGGGGGATAGCAATCAGCCCCAGCATTTT
CSASWGDSNQPQHF
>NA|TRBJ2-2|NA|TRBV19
TGTGCCAGTAGCGGACTTATAGACCTCACCGGGGAGCTGTTTTTT
CASSGLIDLTGELFF
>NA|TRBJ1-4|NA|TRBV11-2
TGTGCCAGCAGCTTAGTGTCACCGGGGGGTAATGAAAAACTGTTTTTT
CASSLVSPGGNEKLFF
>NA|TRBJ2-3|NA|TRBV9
TGTGCCAGCAGCGTAACCGGGATGGGCACAGATACGCAGTATTTT
CASSVTGMGTDTQYF
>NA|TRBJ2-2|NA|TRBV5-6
TGTGCCAGCAGCTTCGGCTCATTTGAAACCGGGGAGCTGTTTTTT
CASSFGSFETGELFF
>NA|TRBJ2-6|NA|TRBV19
TGTGCCAGTAGTATACAGGGCCTTCGGACCAACGTCCTGACTTTC
CASSIQGLRTNVLTF
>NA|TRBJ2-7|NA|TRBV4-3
TGCGCCAGCAGCCAAGATCTGGGGGTTTACGAGCAGTACTTC
CASSQDLGVYEQYF
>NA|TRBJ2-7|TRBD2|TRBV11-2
TGTGCCAGCAGTCCTATTAGCGGGAGGGCCTACGAGCAGTACTTC
CASSPISGRAYEQYF
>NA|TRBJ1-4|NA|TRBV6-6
TGTGCCAGCAGTCTAGGGGCAACTAATGAAAAACTGTTTTTT
CASSLGATNEKLFF
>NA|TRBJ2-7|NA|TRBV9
TGTGCCAGCAGCGTAGCTTCGCAGGGTCACGAGCAGTACTTC
CASSVASQGHEQYF
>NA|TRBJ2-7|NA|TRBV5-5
TGTGCCAGCAGCGGGGGAACTCTCTACGAGCAGTACTTC
CASSGGTLYEQYF
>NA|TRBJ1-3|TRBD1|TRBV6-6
TGTGCCAGCAGTCGACGGACAGGGACCATTACGACTGGAAACACCATATATTTT
CASSRRTGTITTGNTIYF
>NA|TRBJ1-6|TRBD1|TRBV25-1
TGTGCCAGCAGTGGATCCACAGGGGGGTCACCCCTCCACTTT
CASSGSTGGSPLHF
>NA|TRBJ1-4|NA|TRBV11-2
TGTGCCAGCAGCTCACATGGGAACAGTGAAAAACTGTTTTTT
CASSSHGNSEKLFF
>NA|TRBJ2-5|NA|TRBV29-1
TGCAGCGCCAGGGGGGTGGGAGAGACCCAGTACTTC
CSARGVGETQYF
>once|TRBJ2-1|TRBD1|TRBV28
TGTGCCAGCAGTCAACCTGGGGGACAGGGTGGGAATGAGCAGTTCTTC
CASSQPGGQGGNEQFF
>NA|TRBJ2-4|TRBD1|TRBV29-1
TGCAGCGTTGCCGGGACAGGGAGAAACATTCAGTACTTC
CSVAGTGRNIQYF
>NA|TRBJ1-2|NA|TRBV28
TGTGCCAGCAGAGAAGGAGGATATGGCTACACCTTC
CASREGGYGYTF
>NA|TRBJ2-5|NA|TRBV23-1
TGCGCCAGCAGTCACTTAGGGACGCCCGGGGTGACCCAGTACTTC
CASSHLGTPGVTQYF
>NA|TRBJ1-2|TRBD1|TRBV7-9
TGTGCCAGCAGCTCCGGGACAGGGGGCTCTAACTATGGCTACACCTTC
CASSSGTGGSNYGYTF
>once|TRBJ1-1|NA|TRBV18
TGTGCCAGCTCACGTTCAGGGCCAGCGATTGAAGCTTTCTTT
CASSRSGPAIEAFF
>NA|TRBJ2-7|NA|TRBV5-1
TGCGCCAGCAGCTTGTTCAGGGTAGGATTCTACGAGCAGTACTTC
CASSLFRVGFYEQYF
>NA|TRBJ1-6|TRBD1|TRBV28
TGTGCCAGCAGTTTCCCACAGGGGGCAGGGTCACCCCTCCACTTT
CASSFPQGAGSPLHF
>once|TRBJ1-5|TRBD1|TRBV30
TGTGCCTGGAGTGTGGGGACAGGGGGAGGTCAGCCCCAGCATTTT
CAWSVGTGGGQPQHF
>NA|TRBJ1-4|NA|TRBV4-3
TGCGCCAGCAGCCAAGATCTAGTGGTAACCAGGGCTGAAAAACTGTTTTTT
CASSQDLVVTRAEKLFF
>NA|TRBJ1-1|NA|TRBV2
TGTGCCACCACAGGGAATCTTAACGCGAACACTGAAGCTTTCTTT
CATTGNLNANTEAFF
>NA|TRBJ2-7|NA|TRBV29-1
TGCAGCGTTGAAATGTCGCCCTCCTACGAGCAGTACTTC
CSVEMSPSYEQYF
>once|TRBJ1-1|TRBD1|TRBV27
TGTGCCAGCAGTTCAGGGGGCGGGGTTGAAGCTTTCTTT
CASSSGGGVEAFF
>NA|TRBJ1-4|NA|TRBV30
TGTGCCTGGAGTGTTCGGCAGGGGGAAAAACTGTTTTTT
CAWSVRQGEKLFF
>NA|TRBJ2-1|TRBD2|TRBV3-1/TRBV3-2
TGTGCCAGCAGCCACACAAAAGTCCACACTAGCGGGAGGGACTCGTTCTTC
CASSHTKVHTSGRDSFF
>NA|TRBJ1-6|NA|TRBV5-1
TGCGCCAGCTCACCGGCCGTCGAAGGCTCCCTGAGCTCCTATAATTCACCCCTCCACTTT
CASSPAVEGSLSSYNSPLHF
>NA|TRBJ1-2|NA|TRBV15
TGTGCCACCAGCAGGAGTAAGGATAACTATGGCTACACCTTC
CATSRSKDNYGYTF
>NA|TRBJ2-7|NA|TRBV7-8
TGTGCCAGCAGCTTAGCACAGAAGCCCTACGAGCAGTACTTC
CASSLAQKPYEQYF
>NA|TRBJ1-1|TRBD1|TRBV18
TGTGCCAGCTCACCGGGGACTGGACAGGGATACACTGAAGCTTTCTTT
CASSPGTGQGYTEAFF
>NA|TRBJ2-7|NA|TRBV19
TGTGCCAGTAGTATGTGGCAGGGCGAAGAGCAGTACTTC
CASSMWQGEEQYF
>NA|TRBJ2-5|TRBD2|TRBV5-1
TGCGCCAGCAGCTTGATCCTAGCGGGCGTCCAAGAGACCCAGTACTTC
CASSLILAGVQETQYF
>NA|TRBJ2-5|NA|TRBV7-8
TGTGCCAGCAGCTCGCTCCCCACCCTTAGAGAGACCCAGTACTTC
CASSSLPTLRETQYF
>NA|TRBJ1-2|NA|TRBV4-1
TGCGCCAGCAGCCAAGATAGGAGATCGAGGGAGGGCTACACCTTC
CASSQDRRSREGYTF
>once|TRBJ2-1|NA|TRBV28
TGTGCCAGCAGTTTCTCGAGTTCGGCTACAAGCTCCTACAATGAGCAGTTCTTC
CASSFSSSATSSYNEQFF
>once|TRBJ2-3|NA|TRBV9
TGTGCCAGCAGCAAAGGGGCCATTTATAGCACAGATACGCAGTATTTT
CASSKGAIYSTDTQYF
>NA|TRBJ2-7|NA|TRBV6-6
TGTGCCAGCAGAGCCCTCTTGCTACAGTACTTC
CASRALLLQYF
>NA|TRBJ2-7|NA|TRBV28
TGTGCCAGCAGAGGAGCAGTAAGGGTGTCCGAGCAGTACTTC
CASRGAVRVSEQYF
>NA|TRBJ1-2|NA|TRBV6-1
TGTGCCAGCAGTGAAGCGATACAGAATATGAACTATGGCTACACCTTC
CASSEAIQNMNYGYTF
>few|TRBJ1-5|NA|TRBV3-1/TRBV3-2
TGTGCCAGCAGCCCTCACCTTAAGAGTCAGCCCCAGCATTTT
CASSPHLKSQPQHF
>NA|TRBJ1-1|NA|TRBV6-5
TGTGCCAGCAGTTACTATCAGACAAACACTGAAGCTTTCTTT
CASSYYQTNTEAFF
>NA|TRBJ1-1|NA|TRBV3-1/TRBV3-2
TGTGCCAGCAGCCAAGTCGGGCTTGAAGCTTTCTTT
CASSQVGLEAFF
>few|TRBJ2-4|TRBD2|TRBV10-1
TGCGCCAGCCCCTTCTTAGCGGGAGAGGAAGCCAAAAACATTCAGTACTTC
CASPFLAGEEAKNIQYF
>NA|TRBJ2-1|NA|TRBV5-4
TGTGCCAGCGCCATCGGGCAGGGTGGAGGGAGCTCCTACAATGAGCAGTTCTTC
CASAIGQGGGSSYNEQFF
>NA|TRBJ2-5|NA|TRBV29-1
TGCAGCGTTGGATCGGCTGTACAAGAGACCCAGTACTTC
CSVGSAVQETQYF